The 18 T cell receptor beta chains listed next were all sequenced from one sample in a study of CXCR3-negative and CXCR3-positive naive CD8 T cells. Regarding the study as a whole: More hydrophobic TRB CDR3s occurred in CXCR3-positive than in CXCR3-negative naive cells.

The libraries of TRB cDNA were prepared using 5' RACE with UMI labels. After re-calling the 5' RACE reads, TCRdb lists one entry per CDR3 protein, DNA absent. Here the sample table reports 150,000 or so distinct CDR3 sequences. These receptors' antigens are unknown. Sequenced material: naive CXCR3+ CD8+ T cells from blood. Regarding subset: CD45RO-CCR7+CD27+CD95- naive CD8+ T cells expressing CXCR3 (TNR3+). All receptors come from a human donor in good health. Some clones in this sample may be carry-over from other donors' samples.

This CDR3 is CASSKVGGVNTEAFF. V and J are TRBV21-1 and TRBJ1-1. TRBV21-1 is tagged as a pseudogene. There are 15 residues in the CDR3.

The chain joins TRBV29-1 to TRBJ2-2; TCRdb names TRBD1, which stays unverified in the absence of DNA. Germline CDR1 is SQVTM and CDR2 is ANQGSEA. The CDR3 runs 12 residues. The CDR3 reads CSVWGGPGELFF.

The CDR3 sequence is CSVQRLAGGLQETQYF. V usage is TRBV29-1 and J usage is TRBJ2-5; the TCRdb call, TRBD2, lacks DNA for checking. This CDR3 region has 16 residues. Germline lookup yields CDR1 SQVTM and CDR2 ANQGSEA.

The genes are TRBV10-3 and TRBJ2-7; TCRdb's D gene call, TRBD1, goes unchecked for lack of DNA. The germline CDR1 and CDR2 sequences are ENHRY and SYGVKD. This CDR3 has 12 residues. CDR3 in amino acids: CATIGTSDEQYF.

This chain uses TRBV3-1 with TRBJ2-1; as DNA is missing, the TRBD1 call by TCRdb cannot be tested. The CDR3 has 16 residues. Per the germline V gene, CDR1 is LGHDT and CDR2 is YNNKEL (reference sequence). This CDR3 is CASSHSGTGAYNEQFF.

V gene TRBV27 combines with J gene TRBJ2-2. Germline V CDR1 and CDR2: MNHEY, SMNVEV (reference sequence). This CDR3 region has 15 residues. The CDR3 here is CASSSYLTWSGELFF.

The CDR3 loop reads CASSRTAANYGYTF. The V call is TRBV6-5, the J call TRBJ1-2; TCRdb outputs TRBD1, but without DNA this stays unchecked. Germline V gene data show CDR1 as MNHEY and CDR2 as SVGAGI. This CDR3 is 14 amino acids long.

CDR3 loop: CASHPPGGANVLTF. J is TRBJ2-6 and V is TRBV27; TCRdb's assignment of TRBD1 cannot be checked, as there is no DNA. CDR1 and CDR2 (germline): MNHEY, SMNVEV (reference sequence). CDR3 length equals 14 residues.

V gene TRBV7-9 combines with J gene TRBJ2-3; TCRdb's D call, TRBD1, is unchecked because there is no DNA. The CDR3 covers 13 residues. Germline CDR1 and CDR2: SEHNR and FQNEAQ (reference sequence). CDR3 protein: CASRTPPPATQYF.

The J gene is TRBJ1-6, the V gene TRBV6-5; checking the TCRdb D call of TRBD1 is not possible without DNA. Germline CDR1 and CDR2: MNHEY and SVGAGI. The length of the CDR3 is 21 residues. This chain's CDR3 is CASSRKRTGTGGAWGNSPLHF.

This chain connects TRBV29-1 to TRBJ2-1; TCRdb picks TRBD2, but there is no DNA to check that call. The CDR3 spans 16 residues. Per germline, CDR1 SQVTM and CDR2 ANQGSEA. The CDR3: CSVEDPELAGGNEQFF.

The chain is built from TRBV7-6 and TRBJ1-1; as DNA is missing, the TRBD1 call by TCRdb cannot be tested. CDR1 and CDR2 from the germline V gene are SGHVS and FNYEAQ. The CDR3 sequence is 16 residues long. The CDR3 here is CASSLEPGGRGPAAFF.

The gene calls are TRBV27 and TRBJ2-7. The CDR3 spans 14 residues. The V gene's germline CDR1 is MNHEY and CDR2 SMNVEV (reference sequence). The CDR3 loop is CASSYTGRSYEQYF.

The chain uses TRBV7-9 and TRBJ2-2; TCRdb calls TRBD1, which cannot be checked without DNA. The CDR3 has 17 residues. Germline V gene sequence: CDR1 SEHNR, CDR2 FQNEAQ (reference sequence). CDR3 sequence: CASSPLSGTPNTGELFF.

The chain is built from TRBV12-3 or TRBV12-4 and TRBJ2-5; TCRdb calls TRBD1, which cannot be checked without DNA. The length of the CDR3 is 17 residues. The CDR3 reads CASSFGLAGAVRETQYF.

The CDR3 sequence is CASSLACYGSYEQYF. This chain joins TRBV7-6 and TRBJ2-7. This CDR3 spans 15 amino acids. In germline, CDR1 is SGHVS, CDR2 FNYEAQ.

This chain uses TRBV28 with TRBJ2-7; TCRdb lists TRBD2, though no DNA is available to test this call. Germline V gene data show CDR1 as MDHEN and CDR2 as SYDVKM. The CDR3 covers 15 residues. CDR3 sequence: CASSFPSGGAYEQYF.

This chain joins TRBV6-2 or TRBV6-3 and TRBJ2-2; TCRdb selects TRBD1, and the lack of DNA leaves this call unchecked. This CDR3 has 16 amino acids. The germline V gene has CDR1 MNHEY and CDR2 SVGEGT. Here the CDR3 reads CASSYSPTEITGELFF.